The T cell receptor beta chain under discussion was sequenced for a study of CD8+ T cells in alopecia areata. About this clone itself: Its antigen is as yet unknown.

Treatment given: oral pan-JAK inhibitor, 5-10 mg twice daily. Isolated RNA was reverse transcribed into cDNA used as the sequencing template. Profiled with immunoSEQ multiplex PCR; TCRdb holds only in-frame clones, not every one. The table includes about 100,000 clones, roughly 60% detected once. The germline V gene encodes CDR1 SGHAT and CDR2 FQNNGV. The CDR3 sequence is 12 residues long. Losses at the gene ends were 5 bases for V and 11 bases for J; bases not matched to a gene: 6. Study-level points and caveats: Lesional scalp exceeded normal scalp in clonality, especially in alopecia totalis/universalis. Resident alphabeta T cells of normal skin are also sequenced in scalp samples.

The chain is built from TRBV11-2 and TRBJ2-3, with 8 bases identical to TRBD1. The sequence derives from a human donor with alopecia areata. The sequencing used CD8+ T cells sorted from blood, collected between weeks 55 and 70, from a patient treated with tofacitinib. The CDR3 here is CASSTGTGGQYF. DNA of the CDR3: TGTGCCAGCAGCACCGGGACAGGTGGGCAGTATTTT.